This record covers a single T cell receptor beta chain. Its antigen is currently unknown. V was clipped by 1 base and J by 4 bases, with 11 bases between them. The CDR3 covers 15 residues. Germline V gene data show CDR1 as SGHVS and CDR2 as FNYEAQ. These data belong to a study of T-cell memory formation after mild COVID-19. TCRdb itself ran the 5' RACE reads through MiXCR, one entry per CDR3 protein. The sample has roughly 340,000 distinct CDR3 sequences, 15% to 20% seen once. Study-level results: Several responding clones turned up in pre-infection memory, indicating that cross-reactive memory may have taken part. The SARS-CoV-2 specificity of second-wave clones reaching peak at day 37 remained unverified. Mainly in CM and EM were contracting CD4+ clones; CD8+ were in EMRA.

The clonotype comes from a man aged 18 to 30 who had mild COVID-19 (a few samples of this study predate the infection). Cell type and time point are not known. The rearrangement uses TRBV7-6 and TRBJ1-3, with no clear D. The material sequenced was PBMCs or a T cell subset sorted from them (not recorded which). The chain's CDR3 is CASSLGGFGGNTIYF. The DNA of the CDR3 is TGTGCCAGCAGCTTAGGAGGGTTTGGAGGAAACACCATATATTTT.